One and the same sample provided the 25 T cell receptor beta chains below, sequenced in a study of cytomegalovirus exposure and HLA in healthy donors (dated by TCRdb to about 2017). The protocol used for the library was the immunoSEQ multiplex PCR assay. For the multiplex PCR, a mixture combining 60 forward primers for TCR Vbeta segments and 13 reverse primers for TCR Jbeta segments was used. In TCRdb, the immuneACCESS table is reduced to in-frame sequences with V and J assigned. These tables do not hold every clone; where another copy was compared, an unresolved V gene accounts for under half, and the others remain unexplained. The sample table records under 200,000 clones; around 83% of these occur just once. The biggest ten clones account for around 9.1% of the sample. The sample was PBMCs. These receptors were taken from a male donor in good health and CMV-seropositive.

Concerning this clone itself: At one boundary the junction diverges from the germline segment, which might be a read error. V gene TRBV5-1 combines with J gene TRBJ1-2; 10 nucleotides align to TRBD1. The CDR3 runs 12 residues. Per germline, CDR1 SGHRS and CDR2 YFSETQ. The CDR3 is CASSMGQGLNHF. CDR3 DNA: TGCGCCAGCAGCATGGGACAGGGGCTGAACCACTTC.

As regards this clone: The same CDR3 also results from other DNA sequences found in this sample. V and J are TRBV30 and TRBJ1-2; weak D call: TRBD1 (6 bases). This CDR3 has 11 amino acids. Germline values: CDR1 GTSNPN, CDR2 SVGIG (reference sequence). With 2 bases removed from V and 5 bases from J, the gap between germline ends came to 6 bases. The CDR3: CAWSTGYGYTF. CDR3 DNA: TGTGCCTGGAGTACAGGGTATGGCTACACCTTC.

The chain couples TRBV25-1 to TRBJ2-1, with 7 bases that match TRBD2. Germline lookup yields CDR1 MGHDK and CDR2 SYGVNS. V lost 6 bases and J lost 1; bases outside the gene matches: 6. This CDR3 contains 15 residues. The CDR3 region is CASRRGSGSYNEQFF. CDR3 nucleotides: TGTGCCAGCAGGAGGGGTAGCGGGTCCTACAATGAGCAGTTCTTC.

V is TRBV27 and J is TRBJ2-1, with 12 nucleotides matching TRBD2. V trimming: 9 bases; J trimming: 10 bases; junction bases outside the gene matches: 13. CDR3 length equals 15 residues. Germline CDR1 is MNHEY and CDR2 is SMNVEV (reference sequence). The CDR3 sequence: CASGYSTSGSGEQFF. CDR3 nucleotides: TGTGCCAGTGGTTATTCGACTAGCGGGAGCGGAGAGCAGTTCTTC.

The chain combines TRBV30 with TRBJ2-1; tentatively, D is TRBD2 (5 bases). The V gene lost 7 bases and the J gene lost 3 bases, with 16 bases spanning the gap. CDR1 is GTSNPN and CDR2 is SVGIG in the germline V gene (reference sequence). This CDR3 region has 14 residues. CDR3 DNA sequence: TGTGCCTTGAAGGGCGGGCGCAACTACAATGAGCAGTTCTTC. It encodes CALKGGRNYNEQFF.

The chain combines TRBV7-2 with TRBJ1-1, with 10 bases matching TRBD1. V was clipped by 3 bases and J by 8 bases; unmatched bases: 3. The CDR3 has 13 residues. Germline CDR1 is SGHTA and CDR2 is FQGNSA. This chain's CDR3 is CASSFPDRGEAFF. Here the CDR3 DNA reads TGTGCCAGCAGCTTTCCGGACAGGGGGGAAGCTTTCTTT.

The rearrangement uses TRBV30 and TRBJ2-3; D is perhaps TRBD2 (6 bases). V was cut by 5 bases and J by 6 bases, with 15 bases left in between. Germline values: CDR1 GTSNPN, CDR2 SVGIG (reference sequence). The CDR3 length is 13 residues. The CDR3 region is CAWGRRAGDTQYF. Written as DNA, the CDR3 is TGTGCCTGGGGAAGGAGGGCAGGGGATACGCAGTATTTT.

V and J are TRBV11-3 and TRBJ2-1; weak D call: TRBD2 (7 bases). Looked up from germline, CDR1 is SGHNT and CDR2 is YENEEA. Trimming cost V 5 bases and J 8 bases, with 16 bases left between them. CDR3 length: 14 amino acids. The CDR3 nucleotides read TGTGCCAGCAGCGAGGGAGGGGGGGCCGATGAGCAGTTCTTC. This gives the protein CASSEGGGADEQFF.

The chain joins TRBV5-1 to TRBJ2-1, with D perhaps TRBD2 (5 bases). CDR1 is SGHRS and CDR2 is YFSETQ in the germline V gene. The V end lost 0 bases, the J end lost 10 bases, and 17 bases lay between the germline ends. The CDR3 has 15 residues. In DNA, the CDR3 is TGCGCCAGCAGCTTGGCCTCGGCTGGGAGTGGCGAGCAGTTCTTC. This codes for CASSLASAGSGEQFF.

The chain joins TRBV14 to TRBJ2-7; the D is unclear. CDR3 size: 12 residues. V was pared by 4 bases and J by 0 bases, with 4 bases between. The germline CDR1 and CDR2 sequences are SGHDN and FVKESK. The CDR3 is CASSLSSYEQYF. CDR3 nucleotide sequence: TGTGCCAGCAGCCTGAGCTCCTACGAGCAGTACTTC.

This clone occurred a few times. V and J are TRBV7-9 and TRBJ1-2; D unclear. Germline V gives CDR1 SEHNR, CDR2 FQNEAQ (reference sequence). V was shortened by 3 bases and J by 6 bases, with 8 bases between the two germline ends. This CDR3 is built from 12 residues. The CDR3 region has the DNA TGTGCCAGCAGCTTGAGCCTGCATGGCTACACCTTC. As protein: CASSLSLHGYTF.

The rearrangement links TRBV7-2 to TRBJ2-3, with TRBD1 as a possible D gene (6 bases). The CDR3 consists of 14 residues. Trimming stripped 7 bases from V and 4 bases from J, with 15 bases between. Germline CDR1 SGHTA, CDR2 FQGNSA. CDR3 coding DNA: TGTGCCAGCACCCTGGGGGCTAGCCCAGATACGCAGTATTTT. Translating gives CASTLGASPDTQYF.

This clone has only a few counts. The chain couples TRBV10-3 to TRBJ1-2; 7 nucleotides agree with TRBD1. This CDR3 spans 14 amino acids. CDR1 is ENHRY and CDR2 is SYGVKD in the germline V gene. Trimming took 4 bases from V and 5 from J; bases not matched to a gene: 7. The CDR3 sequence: CAISGSRDRYGYTF. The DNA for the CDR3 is TGTGCCATCAGTGGCAGCCGGGACAGATATGGCTACACCTTC.

The CDR3 here is CASSTDRFNGANVLTF. DNA of the CDR3: TGTGCCAGTAGTACCGACAGGTTCAATGGGGCCAACGTCCTGACTTTC. The J gene is TRBJ2-6, the V gene TRBV19; D might be TRBD1 (6 bases). CDR1 and CDR2 (germline): LNHDA, SQIVND (reference sequence). CDR3 length equals 16 residues. V was clipped by 4 bases and J by 3 bases, with 13 bases between them.

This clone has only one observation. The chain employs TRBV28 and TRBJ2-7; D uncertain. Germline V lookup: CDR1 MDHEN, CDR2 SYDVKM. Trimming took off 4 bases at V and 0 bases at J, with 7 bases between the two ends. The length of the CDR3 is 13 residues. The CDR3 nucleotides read TGTGCCAGCAGTTCTGCAGACTCCTACGAGCAGTACTTC. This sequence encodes CASSSADSYEQYF.

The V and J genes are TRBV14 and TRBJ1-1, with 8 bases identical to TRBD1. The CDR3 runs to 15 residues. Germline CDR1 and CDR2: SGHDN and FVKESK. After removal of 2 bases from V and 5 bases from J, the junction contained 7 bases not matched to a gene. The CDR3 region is CASSQSTGARTEAFF. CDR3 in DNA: TGTGCCAGCAGCCAATCGACAGGGGCAAGGACTGAAGCTTTCTTT.

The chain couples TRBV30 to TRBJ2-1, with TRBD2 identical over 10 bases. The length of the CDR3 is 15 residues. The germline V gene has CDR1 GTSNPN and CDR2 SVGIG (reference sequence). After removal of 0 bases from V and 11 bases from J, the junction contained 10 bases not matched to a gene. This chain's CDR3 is CAWSVRSGRAGQQFF. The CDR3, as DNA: TGTGCCTGGAGTGTCCGGAGCGGGAGGGCGGGTCAGCAGTTCTTC.

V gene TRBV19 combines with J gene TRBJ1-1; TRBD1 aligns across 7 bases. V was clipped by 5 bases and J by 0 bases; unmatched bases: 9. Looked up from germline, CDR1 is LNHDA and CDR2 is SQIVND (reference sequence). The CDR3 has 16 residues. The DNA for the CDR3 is TGTGCCAGTAGTCAGCGTCCGACAGGGTTGAACACTGAAGCTTTCTTT. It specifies CASSQRPTGLNTEAFF.

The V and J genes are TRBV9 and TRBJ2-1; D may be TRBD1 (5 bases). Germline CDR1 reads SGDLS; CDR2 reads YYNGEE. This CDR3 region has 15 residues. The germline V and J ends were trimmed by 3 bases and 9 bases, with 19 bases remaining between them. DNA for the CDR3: TGTGCCAGCAGCGAGGGGTCGGACACTCGTTTTGAGCAGTTCTTC. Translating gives CASSEGSDTRFEQFF. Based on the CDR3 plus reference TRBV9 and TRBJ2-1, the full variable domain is DSGVTQTPKHLITATGQRVTLRCSPRSGDLSVYWYQQSLDQGLQFLIQYYNGEERAKGNILERFSAQQFPDLHSELNLSSLELGDSALYFCASSEGSDTRFEQFFGPGTRLTVL.

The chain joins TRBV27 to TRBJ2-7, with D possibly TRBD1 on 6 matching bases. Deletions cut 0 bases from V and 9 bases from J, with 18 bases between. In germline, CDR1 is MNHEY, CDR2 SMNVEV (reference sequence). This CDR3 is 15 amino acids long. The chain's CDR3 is CASSLSVTTGLGQYF. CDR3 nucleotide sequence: TGTGCCAGCAGTTTATCGGTAACCACAGGGCTGGGGCAGTACTTC.

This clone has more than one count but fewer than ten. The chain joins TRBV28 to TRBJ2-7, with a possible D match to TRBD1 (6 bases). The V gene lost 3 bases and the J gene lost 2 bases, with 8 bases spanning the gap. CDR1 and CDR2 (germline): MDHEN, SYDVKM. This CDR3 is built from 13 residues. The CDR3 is CASSFQGTYEQYF. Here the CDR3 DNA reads TGTGCCAGCAGTTTTCAGGGGACCTACGAGCAGTACTTC.

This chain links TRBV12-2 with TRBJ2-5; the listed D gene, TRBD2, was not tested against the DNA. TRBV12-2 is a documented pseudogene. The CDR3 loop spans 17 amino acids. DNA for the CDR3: TGTGCAAGTCGCCCTGGGTCCTGGGACTACACGACGGAGACCCAGTACTTC. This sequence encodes CASRPGSWDYTTETQYF.

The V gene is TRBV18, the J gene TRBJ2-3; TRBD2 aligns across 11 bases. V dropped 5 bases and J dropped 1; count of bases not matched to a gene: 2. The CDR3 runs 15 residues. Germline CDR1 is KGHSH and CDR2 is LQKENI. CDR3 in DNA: TGTGCCAGCTCATCGACTAGCGGGGGCACAGATACGCAGTATTTT. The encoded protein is CASSSTSGGTDTQYF.

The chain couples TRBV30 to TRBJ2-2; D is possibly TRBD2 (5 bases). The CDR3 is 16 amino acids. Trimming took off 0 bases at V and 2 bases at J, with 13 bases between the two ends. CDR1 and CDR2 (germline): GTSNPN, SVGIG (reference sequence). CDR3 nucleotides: TGTGCCTGGAGTGTACATCGGGGAAGAAACACCGGGGAGCTGTTTTTT. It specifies CAWSVHRGRNTGELFF.

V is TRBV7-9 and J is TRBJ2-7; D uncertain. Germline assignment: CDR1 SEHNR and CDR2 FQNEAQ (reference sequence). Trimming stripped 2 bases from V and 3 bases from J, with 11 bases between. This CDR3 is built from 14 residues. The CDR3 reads CASSLSTFYYEQYF. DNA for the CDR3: TGTGCCAGCAGCTTATCCACCTTCTACTACGAGCAGTACTTC.